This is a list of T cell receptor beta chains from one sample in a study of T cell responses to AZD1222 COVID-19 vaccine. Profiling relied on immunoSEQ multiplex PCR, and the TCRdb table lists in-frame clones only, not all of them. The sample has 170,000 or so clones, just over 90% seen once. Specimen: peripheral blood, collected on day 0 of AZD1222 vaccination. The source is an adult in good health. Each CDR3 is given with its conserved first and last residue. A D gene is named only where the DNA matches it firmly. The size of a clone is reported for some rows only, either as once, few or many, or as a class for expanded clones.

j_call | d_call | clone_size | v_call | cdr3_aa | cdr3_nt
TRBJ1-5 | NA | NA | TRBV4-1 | CASSQEFGVRPQHF | TGCGCCAGCAGCCAAGAATTTGGCGTGAGGCCCCAGCATTTT
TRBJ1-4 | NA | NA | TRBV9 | CASSVALSNSNEKLFF | TGTGCCAGCAGCGTAGCACTCAGCAACTCTAATGAAAAACTGTTTTTT
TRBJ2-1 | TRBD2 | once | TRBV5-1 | CASSLGLAGPFNEQFF | TGCGCCAGCAGCTTGGGACTAGCGGGGCCTTTCAATGAGCAGTTCTTC
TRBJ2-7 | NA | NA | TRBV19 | CASSRGQTYEQYF | TGTGCCAGTAGTAGGGGGCAGACCTACGAGCAGTACTTC
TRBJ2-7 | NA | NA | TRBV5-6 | CASSALDPNPREQYF | TGTGCCAGCAGCGCCTTGGATCCAAACCCCCGCGAGCAGTACTTC
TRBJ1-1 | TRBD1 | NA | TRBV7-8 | CASSLVRQGYTEAFF | TGTGCCAGCAGCTTAGTTAGACAGGGGTACACTGAAGCTTTCTTT
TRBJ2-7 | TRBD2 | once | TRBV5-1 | CASSKGLAGTYEQYF | TGCGCCAGCAGTAAAGGACTAGCGGGAACCTACGAGCAGTACTTC
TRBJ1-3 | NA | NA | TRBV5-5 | CASSLAPENTIYF | TGTGCCAGCAGCTTGGCTCCGGAAAACACCATATATTTT
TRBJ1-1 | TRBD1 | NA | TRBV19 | CASIEGTGGRAEAFF | TGTGCCAGTATAGAGGGAACAGGGGGCAGGGCTGAAGCTTTCTTT
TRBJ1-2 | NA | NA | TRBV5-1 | CASREEGTDGYTF | TGCGCCAGCAGGGAGGAAGGAACGGATGGCTACACCTTC
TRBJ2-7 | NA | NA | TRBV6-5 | CASRPFGVTYEQYF | TGTGCCAGCAGGCCTTTCGGGGTCACCTACGAGCAGTACTTC
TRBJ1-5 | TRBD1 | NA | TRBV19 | CASMDRGNQPQHF | TGTGCCAGTATGGACAGGGGGAATCAGCCCCAGCATTTT
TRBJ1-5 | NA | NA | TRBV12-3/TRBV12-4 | CASSFDALPQHF | TGTGCCAGCAGCTTCGACGCTTTGCCCCAGCATTTT
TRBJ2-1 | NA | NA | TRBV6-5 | CASSYSRERPYNEQFF | TGTGCCAGCAGTTACTCCCGGGAGCGGCCCTACAATGAGCAGTTCTTC
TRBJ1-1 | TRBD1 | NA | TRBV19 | CASSIGTASNTEAFF | TGTGCCAGTAGTATCGGGACAGCCTCGAACACTGAAGCTTTCTTT
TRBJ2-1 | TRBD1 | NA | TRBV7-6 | CASSYGGTGEDNEQFF | TGTGCCAGCAGCTACGGTGGGACAGGGGAAGATAATGAGCAGTTCTTC
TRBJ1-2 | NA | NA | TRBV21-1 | CASSILSGSLNGYTF | TGTGCCAGCAGCATCCTTTCCGGTAGCCTAAATGGCTACACCTTC
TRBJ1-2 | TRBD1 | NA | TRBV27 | CASRRGATDRAPYGYTF | TGTGCCAGCCGGAGAGGGGCGACGGACAGGGCCCCCTATGGCTACACCTTC
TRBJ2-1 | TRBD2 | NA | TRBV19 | CASSIGLAGEQFF | TGTGCCAGTAGTATAGGACTAGCAGGTGAGCAGTTCTTC
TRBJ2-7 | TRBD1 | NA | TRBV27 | CASSLRDRIDEQYF | TGTGCCAGCAGTTTAAGGGACAGGATCGACGAGCAGTACTTC
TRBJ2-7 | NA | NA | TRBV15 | CATSRAQGYEQYF | TGTGCCACCAGCAGAGCCCAGGGTTACGAGCAGTACTTC
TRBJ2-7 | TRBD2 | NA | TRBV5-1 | CASGFGTTYEQYF | TGCGCCAGCGGCTTCGGGACTACCTACGAGCAGTACTTC
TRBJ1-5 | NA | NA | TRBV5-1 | CASSLERGQPQHF | TGCGCCAGCAGCTTGGAACGTGGTCAGCCCCAGCATTTT
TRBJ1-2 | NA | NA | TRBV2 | CASSEVMANLYGYTF | TGTGCCAGCAGTGAAGTAATGGCGAACCTCTATGGCTACACCTTC
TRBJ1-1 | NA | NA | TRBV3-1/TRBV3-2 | CASSQEFLGLGAFF | TGTGCCAGCAGCCAAGAGTTTTTGGGGCTCGGAGCTTTCTTT
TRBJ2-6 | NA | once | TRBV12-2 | CASRLVTEFPSGANVLTF | TGTGCAAGTCGCTTAGTGACAGAGTTCCCCTCTGGGGCCAACGTCCTGACTTTC
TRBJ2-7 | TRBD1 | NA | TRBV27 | CASSYLRPGQGAYEQYF | TGTGCCAGCAGTTACCTGAGACCGGGACAGGGGGCCTACGAGCAGTACTTC
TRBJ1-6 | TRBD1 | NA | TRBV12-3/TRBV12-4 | CASRTGYNSPLHF | TGTGCCAGCAGGACAGGGTATAATTCACCCCTCCACTTT
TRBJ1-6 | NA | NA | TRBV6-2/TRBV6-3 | CASSYYGPSYNSPLHF | TGTGCCAGCAGTTACTACGGACCATCCTATAATTCACCCCTCCACTTT
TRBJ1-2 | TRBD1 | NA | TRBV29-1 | CSVASGQTTLSGYTF | TGCAGCGTTGCGTCGGGACAGACTACCCTATCGGGCTACACCTTC
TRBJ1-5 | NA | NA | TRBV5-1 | CASSSAGGADQPQHF | TGCGCCAGCAGCTCCGCCGGGGGGGCGGATCAGCCCCAGCATTTT
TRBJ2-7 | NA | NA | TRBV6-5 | CASSEGSLKKYF | TGTGCCAGCAGCGAGGGATCACTCAAGAAGTACTTC
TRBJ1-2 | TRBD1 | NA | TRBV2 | CASMRDRGPNGYTF | TGTGCCAGCATGAGGGACAGGGGGCCGAATGGCTACACCTTC
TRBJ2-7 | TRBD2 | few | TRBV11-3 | CASSLANLAGEPPYSYEQYF | TGTGCCAGCAGCTTAGCCAACCTAGCGGGGGAGCCGCCATATTCCTACGAGCAGTACTTC
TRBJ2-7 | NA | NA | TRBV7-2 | CASRNPPSYEQYF | TGTGCCAGCCGCAACCCCCCCTCCTACGAGCAGTACTTC
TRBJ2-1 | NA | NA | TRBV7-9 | CASSLAILPYNEQFF | TGTGCCAGCAGCTTAGCGATCCTGCCCTACAATGAGCAGTTCTTC
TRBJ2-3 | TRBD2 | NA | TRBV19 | CASSILVTSGTDTQYF | TGTGCCAGTAGTATCCTCGTGACTAGCGGCACAGATACGCAGTATTTT
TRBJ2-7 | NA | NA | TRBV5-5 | CASSFAGSYEQYF | TGTGCCAGCAGCTTTGCAGGCTCCTACGAGCAGTACTTC
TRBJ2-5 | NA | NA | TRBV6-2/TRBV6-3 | CASSPGEETQYF | TGTGCCAGCAGCCCTGGTGAAGAGACCCAGTACTTC
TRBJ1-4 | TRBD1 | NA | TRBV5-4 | CASSLTGGKNEKLFF | TGTGCCAGCAGCTTGACAGGGGGCAAAAATGAAAAACTGTTTTTT
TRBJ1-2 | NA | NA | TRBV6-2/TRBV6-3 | CASSYERDMYYGYTF | TGTGCCAGCAGTTACGAAAGGGATATGTATTATGGCTACACCTTC
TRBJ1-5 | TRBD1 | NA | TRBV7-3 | CASSYRDREACFQPQHF | TGTGCCAGCAGCTACCGGGACAGGGAGGCCTGTTTTCAGCCCCAGCATTTT
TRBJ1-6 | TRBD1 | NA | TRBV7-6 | CASSRRGSSYNSPLHF | TGTGCCAGCAGCCGCAGGGGGAGCTCCTATAATTCACCCCTCCACTTT
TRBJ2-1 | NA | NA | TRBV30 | CAWSDRETGWYEQFF | TGTGCCTGGAGTGACAGGGAGACAGGTTGGTATGAGCAGTTCTTC
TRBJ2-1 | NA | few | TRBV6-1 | CASSDTPEGAYNEQFF | TGTGCCAGCAGTGATACCCCAGAAGGGGCCTACAATGAGCAGTTCTTC
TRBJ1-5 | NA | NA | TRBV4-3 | CASSPTQGNQPQHF | TGCGCCAGCAGCCCCACTCAGGGCAATCAGCCCCAGCATTTT
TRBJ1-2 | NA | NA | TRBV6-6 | CASNSGTPIYGYTF | TGTGCCAGCAACTCCGGGACACCAATCTATGGCTACACCTTC
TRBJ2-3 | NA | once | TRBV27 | CASSLKRTRGDTQYF | TGTGCCAGCAGTTTAAAACGGACAAGGGGGGATACGCAGTATTTT
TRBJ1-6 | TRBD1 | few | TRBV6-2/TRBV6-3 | CASSTPGQNSPLHF | TGTGCCAGCAGTACTCCGGGACAGAATTCACCCCTCCACTTT
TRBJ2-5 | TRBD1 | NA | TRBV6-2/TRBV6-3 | CASSYVDRVQETQYF | TGTGCCAGCAGTTACGTGGACAGGGTTCAAGAGACCCAGTACTTC
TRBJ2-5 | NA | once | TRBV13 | CASSSWPGAQETQYF | TGTGCCAGCAGCTCCTGGCCCGGCGCCCAAGAGACCCAGTACTTC
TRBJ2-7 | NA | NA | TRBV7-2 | CASSFFDSSYEQYF | TGTGCCAGCAGCTTTTTCGACAGCTCCTACGAGCAGTACTTC
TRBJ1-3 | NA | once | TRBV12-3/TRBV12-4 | CASSLSKRNTIYF | TGTGCCAGCAGTTTATCAAAAAGAAACACCATATATTTT